These T cell receptor beta chains were read from a single sample in a study of OX40 agonist ivuxolimab in advanced cancers. This table comes from immunoSEQ multiplex PCR, and its TCRdb copy is limited to in-frame clones, with some not included. The table has under 20,000 clones, approximately 90% seen once. The material sequenced was CD4+ or CD8+ T cells sorted from blood, taken in a trial of the OX40 agonist ivuxolimab. The receptors stem from an adult with an advanced solid tumor such as melanoma, head and neck, liver or kidney cancer. Both conserved end residues are part of each CDR3. Each record gives: clone size, J gene, D gene, V gene, CDR3 DNA, CDR3 protein. The D gene is left open where the match is weak. Some rows mark clone size as missing; the rest say once, few, many or name a class of expanded clone.

once	TRBJ2-3	-	TRBV29-1	TGCAGCTCCCTGTGGGTAGATACGCAGTATTTT	CSSLWVDTQYF
-	TRBJ2-7	TRBD2	TRBV7-2	TGTGCCAGCAGCTACCGGACTAGCGGAACCTACGAGCAGTACTTC	CASSYRTSGTYEQYF
-	TRBJ2-7	TRBD2	TRBV6-1	TGTGCCAGCAGTGATTCTAGCGGGAGGGCGGTTTTTTACGAGCAGTACTTC	CASSDSSGRAVFYEQYF
-	TRBJ1-2	-	TRBV10-1	TGCGCCAGCAGGAGGCCCCCACGACCCTATGGCTACACCTTC	CASRRPPRPYGYTF
-	TRBJ1-2	-	TRBV29-1	TGCAGCGTTGAAGAATGGGCTACCGGTCCTAACTATGGCTACACCTTC	CSVEEWATGPNYGYTF
-	TRBJ2-3	TRBD2	TRBV5-4	TGTGCCAGCAGCTTGCGGGGGGGGCCAGCAGATACGCAGTATTTT	CASSLRGGPADTQYF
-	TRBJ2-3	-	TRBV7-2	TGTGCCAGCAGCTTAGGAACAAGCACAGATACGCAGTATTTT	CASSLGTSTDTQYF
-	TRBJ2-1	-	TRBV4-2	TGTGCCAGCAGCCAAGATCTAGACAATGAGCAGTTCTTC	CASSQDLDNEQFF
-	TRBJ2-7	TRBD1	TRBV2	TGTGCCAGCAGTGAAGCAGAACAGGGGGCCCTGTACGAGCAGTACTTC	CASSEAEQGALYEQYF
-	TRBJ1-1	-	TRBV7-9	TGTGCCAGCAGCTTCGTAACTAAGGGGTCTTTCTTT	CASSFVTKGSFF
-	TRBJ2-5	-	TRBV4-2	TGTGCCAGCAGCCAAGATCGATTGGCCCCCCAGTACTTC	CASSQDRLAPQYF
-	TRBJ1-3	-	TRBV7-9	TGTGCCAGCAGCTTAGTACAGCCTGGAAACACCATATATTTT	CASSLVQPGNTIYF
-	TRBJ2-1	-	TRBV7-6	TGTGCCAGCAGCTCGGGACCGCTGCCTATAGATGAGCAGTTCTTC	CASSSGPLPIDEQFF
-	TRBJ2-1	-	TRBV30	TGTGCCTGGAGTGACCAGGGTTCCGAGCAGTTCTTC	CAWSDQGSEQFF
-	TRBJ1-3	-	TRBV6-5	TGTGCCAGCAGCTCAGCAGGGTCTGGAAACACCATATATTTT	CASSSAGSGNTIYF
-	TRBJ1-3	-	TRBV4-1	TGCGCCAGCAGCCCGGGGGGAGGAGTAAGGAACACCATATATTTT	CASSPGGGVRNTIYF
-	TRBJ1-5	-	TRBV18	TGTGCCAGCTCACACAGGGCGGTGGGTCAGCCCCAGCATTTT	CASSHRAVGQPQHF
-	TRBJ2-5	-	TRBV27	TGTGCCAGCAGTTTTCGAGAGACCCAGTACTTC	CASSFRETQYF
-	TRBJ1-3	-	TRBV21-1	TGTGCCAGCAGCAAATTGAAGGCGGACAGGGAAGGTTGGAACACCATATATTTT	CASSKLKADREGWNTIYF
-	TRBJ2-7	TRBD1	TRBV5-1	TGCGCCAGCAGCTTGGAATGGGGACAGGGGACCTACGAGCAGTACTTC	CASSLEWGQGTYEQYF
-	TRBJ1-2	TRBD1	TRBV7-2	TGTGCCAGCAGCTTAAGGACAGGTGGGGACGGCTACACCTTC	CASSLRTGGDGYTF
-	TRBJ2-7	-	TRBV4-2	TGTGCCAGCAGCCAGAAACAGGGAATGACCTACGAGCAGTACTTC	CASSQKQGMTYEQYF
-	TRBJ2-7	-	TRBV5-6	TGTGCCAGCAGCTTGGGAGCCAGGCGCTCCTACGAGCAGTACTTC	CASSLGARRSYEQYF
-	TRBJ2-7	TRBD1	TRBV7-2	TGTGCCAGCAGCTCACAGGGGTACGAGCAGTACTTC	CASSSQGYEQYF
-	TRBJ2-3	-	TRBV27	TGTGCCACCAGGATCACAGATACGCAGTATTTT	CATRITDTQYF
-	TRBJ2-7	-	TRBV29-1	TGCAGCGTTGTGGAGGGCTACGAGCAGTACTTC	CSVVEGYEQYF
once	TRBJ2-7	TRBD1	TRBV4-2	TGTGCCAGCAGCCAAGGACAGGGGGCCTCCTACGAGCAGTACTTC	CASSQGQGASYEQYF
-	TRBJ1-2	-	TRBV6-1	TGTGCCAGCAGTGAAGGCCCTGGCTACACCTTC	CASSEGPGYTF
-	TRBJ1-4	-	TRBV6-5	TGTGCCAGCAGTTACAATAGGATAAGGGTTGGGGAAAAACTGTTTTTT	CASSYNRIRVGEKLFF
-	TRBJ2-3	TRBD2	TRBV7-2	TGTGCCAGCAGCCTAGCGGGAGTTAACACAGATACGCAGTATTTT	CASSLAGVNTDTQYF
-	TRBJ1-6	TRBD1	TRBV5-6	TGTGCCAGCAGCTGGGGGACAGCCTATAATTCACCCCTCCACTTT	CASSWGTAYNSPLHF
-	TRBJ1-2	-	TRBV5-4	TGTGCCAGCAGCTGGGGGGGGAAAGATGGCTACACCTTC	CASSWGGKDGYTF